This T cell receptor (beta chain) was recovered during a study of Ad26.COV2.S vaccination and SARS-CoV-2 variants. About the research overall: Intramuscular Ad26.COV2.S at 5x10^10 or 1x10^11 viral particles.

Documented treatment: some 20 received Ad26.COV2.S at low or high dose, single or two shots; 5 received placebo; per-sample allocation not given. Specimen acquisition occurred on day 63 following the initial vaccine or placebo injection. It was Wuhan-strain SARS-CoV-2 spike that the Ad26 vaccine vector expressed. Study outcomes and limitations: Vaccine recipients and placebo recipients showed similar non-spike TCR breadth.

To note about this clone: What it recognizes is unknown.

This table comes from immunoSEQ multiplex PCR, and its TCRdb copy is limited to in-frame clones, with some not included. The sample yields 430,000 or so clones, 85% to 90% seen once. The sample here was peripheral blood, taken in a trial of Ad26.COV2.S vaccine versus placebo. This sequence was found in a person aged 18 to 65 who received the Ad26.COV2.S COVID-19 vaccine or a placebo.

The CDR3: CASSAEGGVPRDTQYF. The CDR3 nucleotides are TGTGCCAGTAGTGCCGAAGGGGGGGTCCCCCGGGATACGCAGTATTTT. The gene calls are TRBV19 and TRBJ2-3; the D gene is possibly TRBD2 (7 bases). Germline V gene sequence: CDR1 LNHDA, CDR2 SQIVND (reference sequence). V was cut by 5 bases and J by 6 bases, with 21 bases left in between. The length of the CDR3 is 16 residues.